This T cell receptor (beta chain) was profiled in a study of T cell responses to AZD1222 COVID-19 vaccine. General observations from the study: A rise in Spike-specific TCR breadth and depth followed two AZD1222 doses. Only 5 to 7 AZD1222 recipients were seropositive at baseline.

In regard to this clone: As yet, its antigen is unknown.

The table came from immunoSEQ multiplex PCR; TCRdb's copy has only in-frame clones and leaves some out. The repertoire holds around 140,000 clones, with around 90% as singletons. The receptor was derived from an adult in good health. This specimen was peripheral blood, taken on day 0 of AZD1222 vaccination.

The CDR3 DNA sequence: TGTGCCAGCAGTTACTCAGATGGAGGGCATCAGCCCCAGCATTTT. Translation gives CASSYSDGGHQPQHF. The V and J genes are TRBV6-5 and TRBJ1-5; D unclear. The CDR3 is made up of 15 amino acids. The V end was cut by 0 bases, the J end by 5 bases, with 11 bases between. The germline gives CDR1 MNHEY, CDR2 SVGAGI.